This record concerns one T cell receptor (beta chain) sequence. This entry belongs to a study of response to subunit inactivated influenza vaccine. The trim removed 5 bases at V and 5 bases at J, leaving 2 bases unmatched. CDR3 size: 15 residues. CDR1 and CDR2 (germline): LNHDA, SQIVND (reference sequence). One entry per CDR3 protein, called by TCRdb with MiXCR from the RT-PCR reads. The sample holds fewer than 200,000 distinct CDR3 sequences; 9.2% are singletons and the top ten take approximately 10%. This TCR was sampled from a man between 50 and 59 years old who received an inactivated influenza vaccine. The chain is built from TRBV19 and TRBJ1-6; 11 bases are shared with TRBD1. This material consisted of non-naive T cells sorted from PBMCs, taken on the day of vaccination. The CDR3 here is CASSWDRGNNSPLHF. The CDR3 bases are TGTGCCAGTAGTTGGGACAGGGGGAATAATTCACCCCTCCACTTT.